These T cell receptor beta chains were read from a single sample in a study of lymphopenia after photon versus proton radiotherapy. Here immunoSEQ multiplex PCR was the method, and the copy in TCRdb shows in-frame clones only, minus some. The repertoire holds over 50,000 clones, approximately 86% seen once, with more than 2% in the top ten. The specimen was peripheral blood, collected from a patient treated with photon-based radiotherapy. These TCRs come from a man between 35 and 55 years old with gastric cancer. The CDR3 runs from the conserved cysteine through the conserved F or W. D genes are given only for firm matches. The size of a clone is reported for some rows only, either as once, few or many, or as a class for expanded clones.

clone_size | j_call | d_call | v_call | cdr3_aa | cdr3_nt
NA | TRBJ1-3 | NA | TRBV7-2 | CASSLRRRSGNTIYF | TGTGCCAGCAGCTTACGACGGCGCTCTGGAAACACCATATATTTT
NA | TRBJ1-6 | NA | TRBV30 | CAWIEGGSSPLHF | TGTGCCTGGATTGAAGGGGGGAGTTCACCCCTCCACTTT
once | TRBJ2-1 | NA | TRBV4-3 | CASSQGYADSNEQFF | TGCGCCAGCAGCCAAGGTTATGCCGACTCCAATGAGCAGTTCTTC
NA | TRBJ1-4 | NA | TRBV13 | CASSPGTNWEKLFF | TGTGCCAGCAGCCCCGGGACAAATTGGGAAAAACTGTTTTTT
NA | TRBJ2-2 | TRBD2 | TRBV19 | CASRPPPGLAGVTGGELFF | TGTGCCAGTAGACCTCCTCCGGGACTAGCGGGGGTTACGGGCGGGGAGCTGTTTTTT
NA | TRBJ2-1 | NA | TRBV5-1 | CASSFDPGDPYNEQFF | TGCGCCAGCAGCTTTGACCCCGGGGATCCCTACAATGAGCAGTTCTTC
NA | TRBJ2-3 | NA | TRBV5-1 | CASRSGPSTDTQYF | TGCGCCAGCAGGTCGGGACCGTCCACAGATACGCAGTATTTT
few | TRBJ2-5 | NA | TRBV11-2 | CASSLVAGRETQYF | TGTGCCAGCAGCTTAGTGGCAGGCCGGGAGACCCAGTACTTC
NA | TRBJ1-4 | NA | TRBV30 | CAWSWMDEKLFF | TGTGCCTGGAGTTGGATGGATGAAAAACTGTTTTTT
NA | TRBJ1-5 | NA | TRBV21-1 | CASATGRANSNQPQHF | TGTGCCAGCGCGACCGGCAGGGCTAATAGCAATCAGCCCCAGCATTTT
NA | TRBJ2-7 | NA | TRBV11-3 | CASSSFPRDSYEQYF | TGTGCCAGCAGCTCCTTCCCCAGGGACTCCTACGAGCAGTACTTC
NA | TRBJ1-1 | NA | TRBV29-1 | CSVVLRGDSTEAFF | TGCAGCGTTGTCCTTCGGGGGGATAGCACTGAAGCTTTCTTT
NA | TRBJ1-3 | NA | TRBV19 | CASSIVGISGNTIYF | TGTGCCAGTAGTATAGTGGGCATCTCTGGAAACACCATATATTTT
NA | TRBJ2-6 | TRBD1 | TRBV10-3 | CAISGQGLSGANVLTF | TGTGCCATCAGTGGACAGGGGTTGTCTGGGGCCAACGTCCTGACTTTC
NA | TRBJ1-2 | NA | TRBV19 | CASSIQGSDYGYTF | TGTGCCAGTAGTATACAGGGGTCGGACTATGGCTACACCTTC
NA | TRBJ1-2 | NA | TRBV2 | CASRDSAGYGYTF | TGTGCCAGCAGGGACAGTGCCGGCTATGGCTACACCTTC
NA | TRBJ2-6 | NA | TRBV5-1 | CASSSGATSGANVLTF | TGCGCCAGCAGCTCAGGGGCAACCTCTGGGGCCAACGTCCTGACTTTC
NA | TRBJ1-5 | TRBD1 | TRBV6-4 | CASTGQGGGQPQHF | TGTGCCAGCACCGGACAGGGGGGAGGTCAGCCCCAGCATTTT
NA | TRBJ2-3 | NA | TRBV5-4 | CASSPRQAPDTQYF | TGTGCCAGCAGTCCTCGACAGGCGCCAGATACGCAGTATTTT
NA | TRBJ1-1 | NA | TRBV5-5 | CASSPPSNTEAFF | TGTGCCAGCAGCCCTCCGTCGAACACTGAAGCTTTCTTT
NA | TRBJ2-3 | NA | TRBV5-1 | CATREPSTDTQYF | TGCGCCACCCGGGAACCTAGCACAGATACGCAGTATTTT
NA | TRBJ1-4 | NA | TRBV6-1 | CASSIDGPDEKLFF | TGTGCCAGCAGTATCGACGGCCCAGATGAAAAACTGTTTTTT
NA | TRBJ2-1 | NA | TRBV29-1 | CSVDLPPGFF | TGCAGCGTTGACTTGCCCCCCGGGTTCTTC
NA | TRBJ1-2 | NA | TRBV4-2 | CASSQEGQNSYGYTF | TGTGCCAGCAGCCAAGAGGGCCAGAACTCCTATGGCTACACCTTC
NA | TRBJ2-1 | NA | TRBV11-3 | CASSLGSQHNEQFF | TGTGCCAGCAGCTTAGGCTCTCAACACAATGAGCAGTTCTTC
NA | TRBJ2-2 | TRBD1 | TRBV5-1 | CASSPGQANTGELFF | TGCGCCAGCAGCCCCGGACAGGCGAACACCGGGGAGCTGTTTTTT
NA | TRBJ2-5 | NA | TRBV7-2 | CASSSGGVQETQYF | TGTGCCAGCAGCTCCGGGGGCGTACAAGAGACCCAGTACTTC
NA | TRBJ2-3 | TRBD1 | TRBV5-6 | CASSAGTGKGTDTQYF | TGTGCCAGCAGCGCCGGGACAGGGAAGGGAACAGATACGCAGTATTTT
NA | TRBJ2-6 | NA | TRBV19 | CASSYTGTGANVLTF | TGTGCCAGTAGTTACACAGGGACTGGGGCCAACGTCCTGACTTTC
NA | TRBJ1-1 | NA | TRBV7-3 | CASSWGANTEAFF | TGTGCCAGCAGTTGGGGGGCGAACACTGAAGCTTTCTTT
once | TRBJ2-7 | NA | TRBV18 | CASAGDSYEQYF | TGTGCCAGCGCAGGGGATTCCTACGAGCAGTACTTC
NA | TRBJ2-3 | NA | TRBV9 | CASSPPADTQYF | TGTGCCAGCAGCCCCCCTGCAGATACGCAGTATTTT
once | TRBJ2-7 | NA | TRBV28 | CASSPPSTYEQYF | TGTGCCAGCAGCCCCCCCTCTACCTACGAGCAGTACTTC
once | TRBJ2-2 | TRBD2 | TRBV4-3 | CASSQVLAGGPGELFF | TGCGCCAGCAGCCAAGTCCTAGCGGGGGGGCCCGGGGAGCTGTTTTTT
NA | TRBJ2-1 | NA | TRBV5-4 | CASSSPSVGSYNEQFF | TGTGCCAGCAGCTCCCCCTCCGTGGGCTCCTACAATGAGCAGTTCTTC
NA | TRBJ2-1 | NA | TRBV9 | CASSVGQGAVFF | NA
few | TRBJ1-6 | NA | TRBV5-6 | CASSDWTANSPLHF | TGTGCCAGCAGCGACTGGACAGCCAATTCACCCCTCCACTTT
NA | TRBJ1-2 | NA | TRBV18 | CASSPSDQANYGYTF | TGTGCCAGCTCACCATCGGACCAAGCTAACTATGGCTACACCTTC
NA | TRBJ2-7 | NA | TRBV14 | CASSPRSSYEQYF | TGTGCCAGCAGCCCGCGGAGCTCCTACGAGCAGTACTTC
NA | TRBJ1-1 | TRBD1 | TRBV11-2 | CASSSTGATYTEAFF | TGTGCCAGCAGCTCCACAGGGGCTACCTACACTGAAGCTTTCTTT
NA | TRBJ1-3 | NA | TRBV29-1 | CSVDARRGGSGNTIYF | TGCAGCGTTGATGCGCGACGGGGAGGCTCTGGAAACACCATATATTTT
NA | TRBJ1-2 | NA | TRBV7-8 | CASSPRWEKANYGYTF | TGTGCCAGCAGCCCCCGGTGGGAAAAAGCTAACTATGGCTACACCTTC
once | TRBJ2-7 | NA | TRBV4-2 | CASSQETAASSYEQYF | TGTGCCAGCAGCCAAGAAACAGCGGCGAGCTCCTACGAGCAGTACTTC
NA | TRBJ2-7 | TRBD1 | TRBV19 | CASRGQGNYEQYF | TGTGCCAGTAGAGGACAGGGTAACTACGAGCAGTACTTC
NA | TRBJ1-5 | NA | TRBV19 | CASSIRTLDSNQPQHF | TGTGCCAGTAGTATAAGAACATTGGATAGCAATCAGCCCCAGCATTTT
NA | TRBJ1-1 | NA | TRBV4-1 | CASSQFRENTEAFF | TGCGCCAGCAGCCAATTCAGGGAGAACACTGAAGCTTTCTTT
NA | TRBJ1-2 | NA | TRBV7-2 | CASSNRVNGYTF | TGTGCCAGCAGCAATCGGGTGAATGGCTACACCTTC
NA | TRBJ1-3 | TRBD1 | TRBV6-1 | CASSENRGQGTGNTIYF | TGTGCCAGCAGTGAAAACAGAGGACAGGGGACTGGAAACACCATATATTTT
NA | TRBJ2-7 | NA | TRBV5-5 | CASSPPGFSYEQYF | TGTGCCAGCAGCCCTCCGGGTTTCTCCTACGAGCAGTACTTC
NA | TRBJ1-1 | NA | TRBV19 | CASSIRDGNTEAFF | TGTGCCAGTAGTATCAGGGACGGGAACACTGAAGCTTTCTTT
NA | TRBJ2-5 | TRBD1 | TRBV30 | CAWRDPGQSNEQYF | TGTGCCTGGAGGGATCCGGGACAGTCTAATGAGCAGTACTTC
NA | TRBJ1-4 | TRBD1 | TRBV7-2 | CASSFDRVEKLFF | TGTGCCAGCAGCTTTGACAGGGTAGAGAAACTGTTTTTT
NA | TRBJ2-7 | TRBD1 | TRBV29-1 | CSAHKGDRGAYEQYF | TGCAGCGCCCATAAGGGGGACAGGGGGGCCTACGAGCAGTACTTC
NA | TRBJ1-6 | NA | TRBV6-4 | CASSTGMGNSPLHF | TGTGCCAGCAGTACAGGGATGGGAAATTCACCCCTCCACTTT
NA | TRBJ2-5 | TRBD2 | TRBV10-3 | CAIRPGLAGETQYF | TGTGCCATCAGACCGGGACTAGCTGGGGAGACCCAGTACTTC